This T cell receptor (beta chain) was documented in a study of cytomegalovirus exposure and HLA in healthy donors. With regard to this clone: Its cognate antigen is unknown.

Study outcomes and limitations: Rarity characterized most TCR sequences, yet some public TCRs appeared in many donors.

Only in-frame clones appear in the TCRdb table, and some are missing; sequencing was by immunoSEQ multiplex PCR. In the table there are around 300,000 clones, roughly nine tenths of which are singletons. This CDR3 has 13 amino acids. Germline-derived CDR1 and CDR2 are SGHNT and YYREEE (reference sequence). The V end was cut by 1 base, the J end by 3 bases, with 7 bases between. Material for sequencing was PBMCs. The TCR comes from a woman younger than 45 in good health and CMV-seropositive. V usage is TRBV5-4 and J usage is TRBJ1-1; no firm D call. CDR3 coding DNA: TGTGCCAGCAGCTTGCTGCTAGACACTGAAGCTTTCTTT. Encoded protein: CASSLLLDTEAFF.